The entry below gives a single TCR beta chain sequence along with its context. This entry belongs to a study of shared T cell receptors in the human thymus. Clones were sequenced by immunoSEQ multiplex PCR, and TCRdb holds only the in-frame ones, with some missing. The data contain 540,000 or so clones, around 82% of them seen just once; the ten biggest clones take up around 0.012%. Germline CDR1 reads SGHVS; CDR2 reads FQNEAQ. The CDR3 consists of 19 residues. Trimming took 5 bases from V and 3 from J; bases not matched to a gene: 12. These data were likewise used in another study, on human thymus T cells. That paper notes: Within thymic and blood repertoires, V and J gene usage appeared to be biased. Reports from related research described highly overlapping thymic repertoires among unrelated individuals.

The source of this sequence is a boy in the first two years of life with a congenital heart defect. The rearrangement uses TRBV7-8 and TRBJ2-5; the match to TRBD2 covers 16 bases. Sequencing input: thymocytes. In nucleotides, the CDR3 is TGTGCCAGCAGCGTTTCGGGGACTAGCGGGAGGGCGGAGAAAGAGACCCAGTACTTC. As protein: CASSVSGTSGRAEKETQYF.